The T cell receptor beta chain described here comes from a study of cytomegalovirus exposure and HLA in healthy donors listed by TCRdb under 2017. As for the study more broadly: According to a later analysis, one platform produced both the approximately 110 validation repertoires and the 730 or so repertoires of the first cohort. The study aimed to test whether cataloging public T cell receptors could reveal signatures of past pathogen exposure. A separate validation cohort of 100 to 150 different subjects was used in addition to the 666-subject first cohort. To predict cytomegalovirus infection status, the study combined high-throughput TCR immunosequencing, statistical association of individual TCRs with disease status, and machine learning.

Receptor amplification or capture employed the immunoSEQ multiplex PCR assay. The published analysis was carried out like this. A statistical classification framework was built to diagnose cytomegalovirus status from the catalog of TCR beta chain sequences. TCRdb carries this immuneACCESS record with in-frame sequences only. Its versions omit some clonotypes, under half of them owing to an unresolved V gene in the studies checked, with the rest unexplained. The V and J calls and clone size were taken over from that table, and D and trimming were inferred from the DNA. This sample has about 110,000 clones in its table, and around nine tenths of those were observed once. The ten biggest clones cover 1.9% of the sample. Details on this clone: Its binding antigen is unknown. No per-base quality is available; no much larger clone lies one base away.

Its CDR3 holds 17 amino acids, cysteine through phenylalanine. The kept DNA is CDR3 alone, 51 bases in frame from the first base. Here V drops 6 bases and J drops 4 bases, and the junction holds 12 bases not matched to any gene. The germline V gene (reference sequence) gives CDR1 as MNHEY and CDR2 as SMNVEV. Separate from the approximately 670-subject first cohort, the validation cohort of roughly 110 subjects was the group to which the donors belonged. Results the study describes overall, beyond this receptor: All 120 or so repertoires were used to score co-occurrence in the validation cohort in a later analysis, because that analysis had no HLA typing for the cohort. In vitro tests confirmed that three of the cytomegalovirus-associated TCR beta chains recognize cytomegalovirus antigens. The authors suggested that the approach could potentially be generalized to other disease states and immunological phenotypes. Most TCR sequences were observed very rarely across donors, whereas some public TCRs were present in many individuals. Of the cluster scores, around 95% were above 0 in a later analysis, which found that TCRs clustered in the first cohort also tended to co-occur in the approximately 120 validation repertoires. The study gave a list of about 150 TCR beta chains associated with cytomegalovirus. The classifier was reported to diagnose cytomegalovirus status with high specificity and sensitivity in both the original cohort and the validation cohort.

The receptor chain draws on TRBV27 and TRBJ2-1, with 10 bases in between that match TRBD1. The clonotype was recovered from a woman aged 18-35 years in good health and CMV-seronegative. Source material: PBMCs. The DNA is TGTGCCAGCAGCCCCTCGGGGGGGACAGGGGCTTACAATGAGCAGTTCTTC. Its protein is CASSPSGGTGAYNEQFF.